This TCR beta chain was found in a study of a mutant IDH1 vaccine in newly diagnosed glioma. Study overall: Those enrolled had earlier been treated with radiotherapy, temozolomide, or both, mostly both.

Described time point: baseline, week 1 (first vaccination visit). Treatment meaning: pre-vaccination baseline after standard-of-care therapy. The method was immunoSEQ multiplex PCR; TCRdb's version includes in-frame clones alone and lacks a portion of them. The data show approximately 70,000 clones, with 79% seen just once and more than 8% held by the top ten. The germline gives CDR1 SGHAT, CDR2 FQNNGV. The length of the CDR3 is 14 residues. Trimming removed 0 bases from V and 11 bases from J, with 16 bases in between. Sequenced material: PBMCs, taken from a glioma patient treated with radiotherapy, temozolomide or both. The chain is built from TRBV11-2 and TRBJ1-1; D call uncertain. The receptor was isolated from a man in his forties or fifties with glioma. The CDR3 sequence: CASSLDLAIPRAFF. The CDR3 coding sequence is TGTGCCAGCAGCTTAGATCTAGCTATCCCGAGGGCTTTCTTT.